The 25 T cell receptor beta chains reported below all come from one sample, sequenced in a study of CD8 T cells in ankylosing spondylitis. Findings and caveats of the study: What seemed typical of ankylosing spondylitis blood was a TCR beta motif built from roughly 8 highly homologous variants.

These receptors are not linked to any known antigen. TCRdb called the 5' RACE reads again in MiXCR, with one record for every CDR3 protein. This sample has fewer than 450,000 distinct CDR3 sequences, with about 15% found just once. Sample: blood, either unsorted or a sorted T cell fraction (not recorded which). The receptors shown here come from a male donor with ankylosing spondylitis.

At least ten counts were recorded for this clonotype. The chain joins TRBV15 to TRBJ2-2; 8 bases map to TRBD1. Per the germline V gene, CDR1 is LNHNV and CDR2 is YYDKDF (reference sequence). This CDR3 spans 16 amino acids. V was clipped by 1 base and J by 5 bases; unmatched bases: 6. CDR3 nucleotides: TGTGCCACCAGCAGAGGAGGACAGGGTCGTACCGGGGAGCTGTTTTTT. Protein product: CATSRGGQGRTGELFF.

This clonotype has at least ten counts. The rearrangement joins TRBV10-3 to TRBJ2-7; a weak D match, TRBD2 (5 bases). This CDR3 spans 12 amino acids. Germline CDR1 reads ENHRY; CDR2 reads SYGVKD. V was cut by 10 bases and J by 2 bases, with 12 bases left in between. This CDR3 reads CATQDGTYEQYF. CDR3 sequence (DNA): TGTGCCACCCAGGACGGGACCTACGAGCAGTACTTC.

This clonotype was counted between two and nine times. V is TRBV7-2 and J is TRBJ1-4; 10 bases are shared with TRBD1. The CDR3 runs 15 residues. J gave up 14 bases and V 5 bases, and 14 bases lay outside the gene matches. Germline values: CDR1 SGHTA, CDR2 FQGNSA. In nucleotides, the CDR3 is TGTGCCAGCAGCCCTCGGACAGGGGGTTGGGAAGAGCTGTTTTTT. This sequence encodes CASSPRTGGWEELFF.

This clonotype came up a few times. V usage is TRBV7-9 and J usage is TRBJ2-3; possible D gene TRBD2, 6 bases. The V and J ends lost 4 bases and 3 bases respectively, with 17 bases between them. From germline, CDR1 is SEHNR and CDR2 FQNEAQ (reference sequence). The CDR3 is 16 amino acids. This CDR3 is CASSSGPLGGTDTQYF. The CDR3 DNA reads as TGTGCCAGCAGCTCCGGTCCGCTAGGAGGGACAGATACGCAGTATTTT.

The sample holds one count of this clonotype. CDR3 sequence: CATSSYRGGYTF. The DNA for the CDR3 is TGTGCCACCAGCAGTTACAGGGGCGGCTACACCTTC. The chain uses TRBV15 and TRBJ1-2; 7 bases are shared with TRBD1. This CDR3 is built from 12 residues. V lost 3 bases to trimming and J lost 8 bases; unmatched junction nucleotides: 3. Looked up from germline, CDR1 is LNHNV and CDR2 is YYDKDF (reference sequence).

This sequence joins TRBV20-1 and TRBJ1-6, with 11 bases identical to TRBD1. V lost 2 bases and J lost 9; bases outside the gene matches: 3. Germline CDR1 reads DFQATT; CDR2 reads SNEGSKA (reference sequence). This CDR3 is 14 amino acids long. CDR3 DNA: TGCAGTGCTAGAACCGGGACAGGGGGTTCACCCCTCCACTTT. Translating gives CSARTGTGGSPLHF.

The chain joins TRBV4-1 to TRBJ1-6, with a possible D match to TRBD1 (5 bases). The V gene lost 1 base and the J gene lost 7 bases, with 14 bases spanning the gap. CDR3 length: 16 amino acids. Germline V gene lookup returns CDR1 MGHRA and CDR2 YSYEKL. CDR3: CASSQGWGGNNSPLHF. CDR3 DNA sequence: TGCGCCAGCAGCCAAGGGTGGGGGGGGAACAATTCACCCCTCCACTTT.

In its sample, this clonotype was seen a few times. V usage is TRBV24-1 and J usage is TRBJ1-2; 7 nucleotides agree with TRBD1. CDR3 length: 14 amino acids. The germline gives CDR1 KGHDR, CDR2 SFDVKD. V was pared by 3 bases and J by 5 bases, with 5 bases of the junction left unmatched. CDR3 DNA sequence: TGTGCCACCAGTGATCACAGGGGCGCGTATGGCTACACCTTC. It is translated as CATSDHRGAYGYTF.

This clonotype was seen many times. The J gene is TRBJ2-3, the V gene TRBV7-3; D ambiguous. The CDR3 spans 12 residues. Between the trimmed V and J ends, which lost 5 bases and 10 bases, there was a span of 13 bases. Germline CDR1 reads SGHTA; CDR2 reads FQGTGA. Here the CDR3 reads CASSRIAVAQYF. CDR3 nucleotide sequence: TGTGCCAGCAGCCGGATAGCAGTGGCGCAGTATTTT.

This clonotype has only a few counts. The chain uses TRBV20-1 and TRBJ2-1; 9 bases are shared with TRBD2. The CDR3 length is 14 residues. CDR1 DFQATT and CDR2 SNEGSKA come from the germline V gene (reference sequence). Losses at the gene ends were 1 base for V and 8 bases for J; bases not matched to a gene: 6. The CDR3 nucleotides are TGCAGTGCTAGAGCCGGAGCGGGGGGCGATGAGCAGTTCTTC. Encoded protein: CSARAGAGGDEQFF.

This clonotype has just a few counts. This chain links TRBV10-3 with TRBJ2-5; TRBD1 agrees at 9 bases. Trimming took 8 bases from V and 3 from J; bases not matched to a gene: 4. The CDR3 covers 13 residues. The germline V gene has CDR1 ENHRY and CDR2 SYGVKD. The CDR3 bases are TGTGCCATCCAGGGGACAGGGAAAGAGACCCAGTACTTC. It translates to CAIQGTGKETQYF.

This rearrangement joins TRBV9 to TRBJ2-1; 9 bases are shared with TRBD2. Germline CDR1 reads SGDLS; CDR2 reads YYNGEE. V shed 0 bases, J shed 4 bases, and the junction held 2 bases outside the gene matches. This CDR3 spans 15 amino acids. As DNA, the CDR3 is TGTGCCAGCAGCGTAGGTAGCGGGGGATACAATGAGCAGTTCTTC. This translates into CASSVGSGGYNEQFF.

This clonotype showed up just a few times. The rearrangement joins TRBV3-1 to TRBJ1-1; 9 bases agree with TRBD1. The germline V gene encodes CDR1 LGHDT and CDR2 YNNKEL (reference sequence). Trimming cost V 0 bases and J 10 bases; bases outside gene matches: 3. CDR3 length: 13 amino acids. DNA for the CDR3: TGTGCCAGCAGCCAAGAAGACAGGGGGAGAGCTTTCTTT. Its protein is CASSQEDRGRAFF.

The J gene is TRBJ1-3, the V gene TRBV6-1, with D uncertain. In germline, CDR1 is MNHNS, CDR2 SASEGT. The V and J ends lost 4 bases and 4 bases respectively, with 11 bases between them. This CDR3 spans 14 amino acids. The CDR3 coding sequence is TGTGCCAGCAGTGGTTTGCGAGTCGGAAACACCATATATTTT. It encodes CASSGLRVGNTIYF.

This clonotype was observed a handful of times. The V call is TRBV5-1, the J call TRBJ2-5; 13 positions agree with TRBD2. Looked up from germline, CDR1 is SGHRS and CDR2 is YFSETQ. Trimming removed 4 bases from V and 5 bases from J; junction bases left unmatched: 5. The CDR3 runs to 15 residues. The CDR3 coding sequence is TGCGCCAGCAGCACTAGCGGGGGGGCTCTGGAGACCCAGTACTTC. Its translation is CASSTSGGALETQYF.

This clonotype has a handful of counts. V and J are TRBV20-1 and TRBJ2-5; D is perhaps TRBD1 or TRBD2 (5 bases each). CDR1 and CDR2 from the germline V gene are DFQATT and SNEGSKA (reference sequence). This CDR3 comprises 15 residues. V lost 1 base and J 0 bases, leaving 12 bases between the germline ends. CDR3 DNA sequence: TGCAGTGCTAGAGGCCAGGGACGGTACCAAGAGACCCAGTACTTC. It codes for CSARGQGRYQETQYF.

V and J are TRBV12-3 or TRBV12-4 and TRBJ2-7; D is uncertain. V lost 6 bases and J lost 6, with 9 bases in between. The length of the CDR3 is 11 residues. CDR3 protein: CASSSSTEQYF. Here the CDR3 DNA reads TGTGCCAGCAGCTCCAGTACCGAGCAGTACTTC.

CDR3 nucleotides: TGTGCCAGCAGTTTTGACGGGAGAGGAGATACGCAGTATTTT. It encodes CASSFDGRGDTQYF. The chain is built from TRBV28 and TRBJ2-3; D is possibly TRBD2 (6 bases). V gave up 3 bases and J gave up 5 bases, with 12 bases separating them. Germline CDR1 reads MDHEN; CDR2 reads SYDVKM. This CDR3 has 14 residues. Combining the CDR3 with reference TRBV28 and TRBJ2-3 gives the whole variable domain DVKVTQSSRYLVKRTGEKVFLECVQDMDHENMFWYRQDPGLGLRLIYFSYDVKMKEKGDIPEGYSVSREKKERFSLILESASTNQTSMYLCASSFDGRGDTQYFGPGTRLTVL.

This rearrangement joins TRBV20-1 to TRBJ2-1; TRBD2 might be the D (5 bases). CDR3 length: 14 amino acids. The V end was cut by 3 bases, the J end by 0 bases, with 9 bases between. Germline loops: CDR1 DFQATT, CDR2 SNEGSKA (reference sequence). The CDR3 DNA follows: TGCAGTGCTAGCAGCGGAATCTCCTACAATGAGCAGTTCTTC. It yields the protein CSASSGISYNEQFF.

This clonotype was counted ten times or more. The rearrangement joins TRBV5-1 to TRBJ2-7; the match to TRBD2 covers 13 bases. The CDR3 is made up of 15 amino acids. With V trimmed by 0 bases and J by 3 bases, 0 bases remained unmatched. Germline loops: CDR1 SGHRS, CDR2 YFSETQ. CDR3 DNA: TGCGCCAGCAGCTTGGGACTAGCGGGAGGCTACGAGCAGTACTTC. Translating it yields CASSLGLAGGYEQYF.

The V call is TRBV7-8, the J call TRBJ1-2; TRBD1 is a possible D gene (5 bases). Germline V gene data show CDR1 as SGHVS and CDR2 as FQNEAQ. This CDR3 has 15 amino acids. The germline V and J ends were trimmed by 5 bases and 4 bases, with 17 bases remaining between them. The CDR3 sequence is CASSPVREMAYGYTF. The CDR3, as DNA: TGTGCCAGCAGCCCCGTCAGGGAAATGGCCTATGGCTACACCTTC. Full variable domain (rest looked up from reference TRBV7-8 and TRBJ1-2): GAGVSQSPRYKVAKRGQDVALRCDPISGHVSLFWYQQALGQGPEFLTYFQNEAQLDKSGLPSDRFFAERPEGSVSTLKIQRTQQEDSAVYLCASSPVREMAYGYTFGSGTRLTVV.

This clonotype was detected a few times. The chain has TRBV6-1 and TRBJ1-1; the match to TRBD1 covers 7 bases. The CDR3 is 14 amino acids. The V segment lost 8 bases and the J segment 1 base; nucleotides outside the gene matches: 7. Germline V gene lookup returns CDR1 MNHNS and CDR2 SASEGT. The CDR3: CASLRTGSNTEAFF. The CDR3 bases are TGTGCCAGCTTACGGACAGGATCGAACACTGAAGCTTTCTTT.

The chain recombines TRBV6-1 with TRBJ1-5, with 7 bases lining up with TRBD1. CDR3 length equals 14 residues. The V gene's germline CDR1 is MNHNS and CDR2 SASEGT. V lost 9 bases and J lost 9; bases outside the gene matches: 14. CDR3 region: CARRAGTEKGPQHF. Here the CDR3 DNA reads TGTGCCAGAAGGGCCGGGACAGAAAAAGGGCCCCAGCATTTT.

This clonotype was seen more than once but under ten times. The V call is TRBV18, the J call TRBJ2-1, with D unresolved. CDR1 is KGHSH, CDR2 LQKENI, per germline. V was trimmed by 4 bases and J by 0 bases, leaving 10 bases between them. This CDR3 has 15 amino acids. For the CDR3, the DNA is TGTGCCAGCTCACAGAAGATCCCCTCCTACAATGAGCAGTTCTTC. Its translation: CASSQKIPSYNEQFF.

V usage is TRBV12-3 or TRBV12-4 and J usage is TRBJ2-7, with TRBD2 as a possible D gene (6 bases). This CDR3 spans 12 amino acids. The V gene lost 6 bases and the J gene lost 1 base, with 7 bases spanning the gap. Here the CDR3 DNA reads TGTGCCAGCAGCCGGGAGTCCTACGAGCAGTACTTC. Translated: CASSRESYEQYF.